This T cell receptor (beta chain) appears in the sequencing data of a study of PD-1 blockade in classical Hodgkin lymphoma. The protocol was immunoSEQ multiplex PCR, while the TCRdb copy is restricted to in-frame clones and leaves out a portion. The data hold 50,000 to 75,000 clones, with roughly 88% observed a single time. Every patient experienced relapse after autologous stem cell transplantation, and brentuximab vedotin exposure varied. This clone was found a few times. Material: peripheral blood mononuclear cells (PBMCs), obtained at baseline. This receptor was obtained from a human donor with classical Hodgkin lymphoma.

CDR3 coding DNA: TGTGCCAGCAGCGTTAGTCAGGGGCTGGGAAATGGCTACACCTTC. It specifies CASSVSQGLGNGYTF. The gene calls are TRBV9 and TRBJ1-2; a weak D match, TRBD1 (6 bases). This CDR3 has 15 amino acids. CDR1 SGDLS and CDR2 YYNGEE come from the germline V gene. The V and J ends lost 2 bases and 6 bases respectively, with 17 bases between them.